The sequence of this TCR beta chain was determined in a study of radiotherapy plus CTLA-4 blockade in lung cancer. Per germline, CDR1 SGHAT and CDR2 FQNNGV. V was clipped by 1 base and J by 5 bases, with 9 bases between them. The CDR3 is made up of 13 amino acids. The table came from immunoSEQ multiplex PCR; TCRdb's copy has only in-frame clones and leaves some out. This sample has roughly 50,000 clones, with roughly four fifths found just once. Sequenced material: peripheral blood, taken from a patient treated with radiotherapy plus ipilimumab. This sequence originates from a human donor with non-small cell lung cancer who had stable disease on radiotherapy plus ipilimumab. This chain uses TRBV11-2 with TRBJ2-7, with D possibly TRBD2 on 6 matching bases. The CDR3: CASSLGQRDEQYF. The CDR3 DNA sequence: TGTGCCAGCAGCTTAGGTCAGCGGGACGAGCAGTACTTC.